This is a list of T cell receptor beta chains from one sample in a study of blood T cell repertoires in COVID-19. Profiled with immunoSEQ multiplex PCR; TCRdb holds only in-frame clones, not every one. The sample has over 200,000 clones, approximately 81% seen once. Sequencing input: PBMCs or T cells enriched from blood (not recorded which). The receptors stem from a man between 40 and 49 years old who had recovered from COVID-19. The CDR3 runs from the conserved cysteine through the conserved F or W. D genes are given only for firm matches. Where a row states a size, it is once, few, many or the class of an expanded clone; other rows omit it.

J: TRBJ1-1
size: NA
V: TRBV15
D: NA
DNA: TGTGCCACCAGCAGAGATTTTTTTAGGGGGGGGCGAGGAGTCACTGAAGCTTTCTTT
CDR3: CATSRDFFRGGRGVTEAFF

J: TRBJ1-2
size: NA
V: TRBV5-5
D: NA
DNA: TGTGCCAGCAGCGTCGTGGGGAGCAGAGCTAACTATGGCTACACCTTC
CDR3: CASSVVGSRANYGYTF

J: TRBJ2-1
size: NA
V: TRBV11-2
D: TRBD2
DNA: TGTGCCAGCAGCTCACCGCTAGCGGGAGCGCGGACTGAGCAGTTCTTC
CDR3: CASSSPLAGARTEQFF

J: TRBJ2-7
size: few
V: TRBV12-5
D: TRBD2
DNA: TGTGCTAGTGGTTTGGGGGAGGGCGAGCAGTACTTC
CDR3: CASGLGEGEQYF

J: TRBJ2-1
size: NA
V: TRBV7-6
D: NA
DNA: TGTGCCAGCAGTATAGGAGGATACAATGAGCAGTTCTTC
CDR3: CASSIGGYNEQFF

J: TRBJ2-7
size: NA
V: TRBV7-2
D: NA
DNA: TGTGCCAGCAGCTTAGCGGGAGCGTACACCTACGAGCAGTACTTC
CDR3: CASSLAGAYTYEQYF

J: TRBJ2-7
size: once
V: TRBV7-2
D: NA
DNA: TGTGCCAGCAGCTTGGGCGGGAACTACGAGCAGTACTTC
CDR3: CASSLGGNYEQYF

J: TRBJ2-2
size: NA
V: TRBV7-6
D: TRBD1
DNA: TGTGCCAGCAGCTTAGGGGACAGGGTAGGAGTTGACACCGGGGAGCTGTTTTTT
CDR3: CASSLGDRVGVDTGELFF

J: TRBJ2-7
size: NA
V: TRBV7-2
D: NA
DNA: TGTGCCAGCAGCCTCCCGGATAGGAGGTCCGAGCAGTACTTC
CDR3: CASSLPDRRSEQYF

J: TRBJ2-5
size: NA
V: TRBV19
D: NA
DNA: TGTGCCAGTAGTAGTGTAGGGGCGCCCCTCCAAGAGACCCAGTACTTC
CDR3: CASSSVGAPLQETQYF